This T cell receptor (beta chain) derives from a study of blood T cells in healthy people across ages. About the research overall: Template switching recovered approximately one barcoded beta molecule for every two T cells. General study results and limits: Per million T cells, the diversity of TCR beta decreased roughly linearly as age advanced.

The authors drew about 9.5 milliliters of peripheral blood from each donor. Each sample yielded at least 7 million isolated PBMCs. The length of the CDR3 is 15 residues. Germline CDR1 is SGDLS and CDR2 is YYNGEE. V gave up 0 bases and J gave up 8 bases; unmatched junction bases: 7. Sample-barcoded 5' priming and a J-beta primer mix drove a second PCR of about 6 to 12 cycles. TCRdb reprocessed the 5' RACE reads with MiXCR, giving one entry per CDR3 protein. The sample holds around 990,000 distinct CDR3 sequences, around 27% seen once. As concerns this clonotype: Its antigen is currently unknown.

Another study also made use of these data, one on T cells of mothers and their children.

The receptor's source is a girl aged 2-10 years in good health. This chain uses TRBV9 with TRBJ2-1, with 8 bases fitting TRBD2. Material for sequencing was blood. CDR3 DNA: TGTGCCAGCAGCGTAGTATCCGGGGGGGTCTATGAGCAGTTCTTC. Translated, it gives CASSVVSGGVYEQFF.